This T cell receptor beta chain came from a study of T cell responses to AZD1222 COVID-19 vaccine. General study results and limits: Following two doses of AZD1222, Spike-specific TCR breadth and depth rose.

This clone was detected once. No antigen is known for it. TCRdb's table, derived via immunoSEQ multiplex PCR, lists solely in-frame clones and lacks some. This sample has over 150,000 clones, with around 88% found just once. This CDR3 comprises 12 residues. V lost 4 bases and J 14 bases, leaving 17 bases between the germline ends. Germline CDR1 is LNHNV and CDR2 is YYDKDF (reference sequence). The sample was peripheral blood, taken 28 days after the second AZD1222 dose. The TCR sequence derives from an adult who received the AZD1222 COVID-19 vaccine. This rearrangement joins TRBV15 to TRBJ1-2; D is ambiguous. The CDR3 spells CATSTERGEETF. The CDR3 DNA is TGTGCCACCAGCACCGAGCGGGGTGAGGAAACCTTC.